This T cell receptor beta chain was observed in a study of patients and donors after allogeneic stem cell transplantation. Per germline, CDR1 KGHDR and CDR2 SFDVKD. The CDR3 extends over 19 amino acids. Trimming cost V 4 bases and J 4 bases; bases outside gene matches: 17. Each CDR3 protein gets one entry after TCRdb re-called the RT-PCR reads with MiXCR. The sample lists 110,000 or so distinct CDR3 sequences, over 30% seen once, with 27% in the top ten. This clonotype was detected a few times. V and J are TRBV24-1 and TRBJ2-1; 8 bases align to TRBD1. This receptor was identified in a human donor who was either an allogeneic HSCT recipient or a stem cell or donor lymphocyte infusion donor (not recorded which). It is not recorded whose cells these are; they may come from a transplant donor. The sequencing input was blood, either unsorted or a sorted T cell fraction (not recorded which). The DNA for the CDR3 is TGTGCCACCAGTGACCGGGGACAGGCCGTCGGGACAGGATACAATGAGCAGTTCTTC. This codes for CATSDRGQAVGTGYNEQFF.